The rows below give T cell receptor beta chains drawn from one sample of a study of response to subunit inactivated influenza vaccine. TCRdb analysed the RT-PCR reads with MiXCR anew, one entry per CDR3 protein. The sample includes approximately 570,000 distinct CDR3 sequences, 6% to 9% seen only once; the top ten take roughly 13%. The sample consisted of PBMCs from blood, taken roughly 24 months after vaccination. Source of these receptors: a man aged 45-69 years who received an inactivated influenza vaccine. The conserved cysteine and the conserved F or W are not part of the CDR3 here. Only part of the rows carry a size: once, few, many, or a class if the clone is expanded.

v_gene	j_gene	abundance	CDR3aa
TRBV9	TRBJ2-1	many	ASNVAGGGTNEQF
TRBV5-8	TRBJ2-1	-	ASSLPRDRVNEQF
TRBV12-3/TRBV12-4	TRBJ1-1	few	ASSSTGLNTVEAF
TRBV5-1	TRBJ2-5	many	ASSQNQETQY
TRBV27	TRBJ2-7	-	ASSFSSGTSSYEQY
TRBV7-9	TRBJ2-3	-	ASSLYPLAGVQATQY
TRBV20-1	TRBJ2-7	-	SARVPSSYEQY
TRBV3-1	TRBJ2-3	many	ASSEGLAGMNTQY
TRBV15	TRBJ2-7	many	ATGTGVSYEQY
TRBV20-1	TRBJ2-3	many	SASQGRTDTQY
TRBV29-1	TRBJ2-2	many	SVGGTYNTGELF
TRBV4-3	TRBJ1-6	few	ASGAGVTYSSPLH
TRBV3-1	TRBJ2-7	few	ASSHPGQGSSEQY
TRBV5-1	TRBJ2-3	few	ASSYGLTGFGTQY
TRBV4-3	TRBJ1-3	few	ASSLGTGVGNTIY
TRBV20-1	TRBJ1-1	many	SARPYAGGTEAF
TRBV6-2/TRBV6-3	TRBJ2-1	few	ASRLSGRPYNEQF
TRBV14	TRBJ1-6	few	ASSQVRGNSPLH
TRBV6-2/TRBV6-3	TRBJ1-5	-	ASSYPSTVPSNQPQH
TRBV6-2/TRBV6-3	TRBJ2-7	few	ASKSLGLASSYEQY
TRBV12-3/TRBV12-4	TRBJ2-3	few	TSSFNRGQY
TRBV20-1	TRBJ2-1	-	SATDPGQGGTEQF